The 5 T cell receptor beta chains listed next were all sequenced from one sample in a study of T cell changes during pregnancy in multiple sclerosis. Some clones are missing from TCRdb's copy, which holds only in-frame ones; the method was immunoSEQ multiplex PCR. Here the sample spans around 88,000 clones, approximately 89% being singletons. The sequences come from peripheral blood, collected in the first trimester of pregnancy. The receptors stem from a female donor with multiple sclerosis, enrolled in a pregnancy study.

The chain links TRBV11-1 to TRBJ1-2, with D tentatively TRBD1 (5 bases). Germline CDR1 is SGHAT and CDR2 is FQDESV (reference sequence). The CDR3 runs 18 residues. V was pared by 2 bases and J by 4 bases, with 23 bases between. Here the CDR3 DNA reads TGTGCCAGCAGCTTAAGGCGGCCCGATCAGGGAAACCGCTATGGCTACACCTTC. It is translated as CASSLRRPDQGNRYGYTF.

This chain uses TRBV7-3 with TRBJ2-1, with 7 bases identical to TRBD2. The germline V gene has CDR1 SGHTA and CDR2 FQGTGA. After removal of 5 bases from V and 0 bases from J, the junction contained 7 bases not matched to a gene. The CDR3 is 16 residues long. The CDR3 here is CASSPGRLISYNEQFF. The CDR3 region has the DNA TGTGCCAGCAGCCCCGGGAGGCTGATCTCCTACAATGAGCAGTTCTTC.

The V gene is TRBV30, the J gene TRBJ2-2; possible D gene TRBD1, 6 bases. The CDR3 spans 14 residues. Germline-derived CDR1 and CDR2 are GTSNPN and SVGIG (reference sequence). Trimming shortened V by 4 bases and J by 5 bases, and 14 bases separated the two germline ends. CDR3 residues: CAWNPGHGTGELFF. The CDR3 bases are TGTGCCTGGAATCCGGGACACGGGACCGGGGAGCTGTTTTTT.

The chain couples TRBV11-3 to TRBJ2-5; a possible D gene is TRBD2 (5 bases). The CDR3 is 13 residues long. In germline, CDR1 is SGHNT, CDR2 YENEEA. V was shortened by 4 bases and J by 5 bases, with 11 bases between the two germline ends. CDR3 sequence: CASSWKRGETQYF. The CDR3 DNA sequence: TGTGCCAGCAGCTGGAAACGAGGGGAGACCCAGTACTTC. Together with reference TRBV11-3 and TRBJ2-5, the CDR3 gives the full variable domain: EAGVVQSPRYKIIEKKQPVAFWCNPISGHNTLYWYLQNLGQGPELLIRYENEEAVDDSQLPKDRFSAERLKGVDSTLKIQPAELGDSAVYLCASSWKRGETQYFGPGTRLLVL.

This sequence joins TRBV19 and TRBJ2-7; D unresolved. From germline, CDR1 is LNHDA and CDR2 SQIVND (reference sequence). Trimming shortened V by 5 bases and J by 2 bases, and 10 bases separated the two germline ends. The CDR3 has 13 residues. This chain's CDR3 is CASSVTRTYEQYF. In nucleotides, the CDR3 is TGTGCCAGTAGTGTCACAAGAACCTACGAGCAGTACTTC.